The 27 T cell receptor beta chains listed next were all sequenced from one sample in a study of T cell repertoires in cytomegalovirus infection. TCRdb recomputed calls from the reads with MiXCR, one row per CDR3 protein. This table holds roughly 250,000 distinct CDR3 sequences, 9% to 15% found once. The sequenced material came from PBMCs. Receptors were obtained from a human donor in good health (CMV status not recorded). Some clones in this sample may be carry-over from other donors' samples.

This clonotype was counted many times. The chain couples TRBV7-8 to TRBJ1-4; tentatively, D is TRBD1 (5 bases). The V gene's germline CDR1 is SGHVS and CDR2 FQNEAQ. CDR3 size: 17 residues. Trimming took off 5 bases at V and 2 bases at J, with 18 bases between the two ends. This CDR3 reads CASSDSRGIPTNEKLFF. Here the CDR3 DNA reads TGTGCCAGCAGCGACAGCAGAGGGATCCCCACTAATGAAAAACTGTTTTTT.

This clonotype was seen many times. This chain uses TRBV4-3 with TRBJ2-3; tentative D call: TRBD1 (5 bases). CDR1 is LGHNA, CDR2 YSLEER, per germline. With 0 bases removed from V and 0 bases from J, the gap between germline ends came to 10 bases. CDR3 length equals 16 residues. The CDR3 DNA reads TGCGCCAGCAGCCAAGACGGTAGGGGAAGCACAGATACGCAGTATTTT. This sequence encodes CASSQDGRGSTDTQYF.

This clonotype came up many times. This rearrangement joins TRBV18 to TRBJ2-1, with D maybe TRBD2 (5 bases). Trimming stripped 3 bases from V and 7 bases from J, with 13 bases between. CDR1 KGHSH and CDR2 LQKENI come from the germline V gene. The CDR3 totals 14 residues. CDR3: CASSPLGGRNEQFF. CDR3 nucleotide sequence: TGTGCCAGCTCACCCCTCGGAGGCCGGAATGAGCAGTTCTTC.

The table lists this clonotype with many counts. V is TRBV19 and J is TRBJ2-7; 7 nucleotides match TRBD1. CDR1 is LNHDA and CDR2 is SQIVND in the germline V gene (reference sequence). Trimming at V came to 4 bases and at J to 3 bases, leaving 0 bases not matched to a gene. CDR3 size: 12 residues. The CDR3 nucleotides read TGTGCCAGTAGTAACAGGGGCTACGAGCAGTACTTC. It translates to CASSNRGYEQYF. Combining the CDR3 with reference TRBV19 and TRBJ2-7 gives the whole variable domain DGGITQSPKYLFRKEGQNVTLSCEQNLNHDAMYWYRQDPGQGLRLIYYSQIVNDFQKGDIAEGYSVSREKKESFPLTVTSAQKNPTAFYLCASSNRGYEQYFGPGTRLTVT.

This clonotype was picked up many times. CDR3 amino acids: CASSPWTSRNTEAFF. Here the CDR3 DNA reads TGTGCCAGCAGCCCTTGGACATCCCGGAACACTGAAGCTTTCTTT. J is TRBJ1-1 and V is TRBV7-2; TRBD1 is a possible D gene (5 bases). CDR3 length equals 15 residues. Germline V gene data show CDR1 as SGHTA and CDR2 as FQGNSA. V lost 5 bases and J lost 1, with 14 bases in between.

This clonotype was seen more than once but under ten times. The genes are TRBV12-3 or TRBV12-4 and TRBJ2-2; D is unclear. This CDR3 is built from 15 residues. The V and J ends lost 8 bases and 0 bases respectively, with 13 bases between them. The CDR3 DNA follows: TGTGCCAGCTGGGTGGGTTCCGCGAACACCGGGGAGCTGTTTTTT. It encodes CASWVGSANTGELFF.

In its sample, this clonotype was seen many times. The rearrangement links TRBV7-9 to TRBJ1-4; unclear D gene. CDR3 size: 14 residues. The V and J ends lost 1 base and 7 bases respectively, with 10 bases between them. The germline gives CDR1 SEHNR, CDR2 FQNEAQ (reference sequence). The CDR3 region is CASSLVSDGEKLFF. CDR3 bases: TGTGCCAGCAGCTTAGTGTCTGATGGTGAAAAACTGTTTTTT.

J is TRBJ2-7 and V is TRBV28; D perhaps matches TRBD2 (7 bases). Trimming removed 5 bases from V and 6 bases from J, with 14 bases in between. The germline gives CDR1 MDHEN, CDR2 SYDVKM. This CDR3 contains 13 residues. The CDR3 loop reads CASSPGGRAEQYF. The DNA for the CDR3 is TGTGCCAGCAGTCCCGGGGGGCGCGCCGAGCAGTACTTC.

This clonotype was recorded at least ten times. CDR3 loop: CASSPGQDVKPQHF. CDR3 nucleotides: TGTGCCAGCAGCCCCGGACAGGACGTAAAGCCCCAGCATTTT. The chain employs TRBV6-2 or TRBV6-3 and TRBJ1-5; 7 nucleotides match TRBD1. The germline V gene has CDR1 MNHEY and CDR2 SVGEGT. CDR3 length: 14 amino acids. With V trimmed by 6 bases and J by 8 bases, 10 bases remained unmatched.

At least ten counts were recorded for this clonotype. This chain uses TRBV6-1 with TRBJ2-5, with 14 bases fitting TRBD2. Germline lookup yields CDR1 MNHNS and CDR2 SASEGT. CDR3 length equals 16 residues. J gave up 4 bases and V 5 bases, and 6 bases lay outside the gene matches. CDR3 sequence: CASSHRTSGRSETQYF. The DNA of the CDR3 is TGTGCCAGCAGTCACCGGACTAGCGGGAGGTCAGAGACCCAGTACTTC.

The chain combines TRBV29-1 with TRBJ1-2; TRBD1 is a possible D gene (6 bases). The CDR3 runs 12 residues. Germline values: CDR1 SQVTM, CDR2 ANQGSEA. Trimming left V 5 bases short and J 2 bases short, with 9 bases between. DNA of the CDR3: TGCAGCGTTAACAGGGAGAACTATGGCTACACCTTC. It is translated as CSVNRENYGYTF.

The V call is TRBV19, the J call TRBJ2-1; D might be TRBD1 (8 bases). Trimming pared 5 bases from V and 9 bases from J, leaving 14 bases between. This CDR3 is built from 13 residues. CDR1 LNHDA and CDR2 SQIVND come from the germline V gene (reference sequence). CDR3 nucleotide sequence: TGTGCCAGTAGTGAGGACAGGGAGGGTGAGCAGTTCTTC. The encoded protein is CASSEDREGEQFF.

This clonotype was recorded at least ten times. The genes are TRBV7-2 and TRBJ1-5; D might be TRBD1 (6 bases). Trimming left V 5 bases short and J 9 bases short, with 17 bases between. There are 14 residues in the CDR3. CDR1 and CDR2 (germline): SGHTA, FQGNSA. CDR3 sequence reads: CASSRGLQGWPQHF. The CDR3 DNA sequence: TGTGCCAGCAGCCGAGGATTACAGGGATGGCCCCAGCATTTT.

The CDR3 spells CASSPGAGDRTEAFF. The DNA for the CDR3 is TGCGCCAGCAGCCCCGGGGCAGGGGATCGAACTGAAGCTTTCTTT. The V call is TRBV5-1, the J call TRBJ1-1; tentative D call: TRBD1 (6 bases). The CDR3 runs 15 residues. Trimming took 4 bases from V and 5 from J, leaving 18 bases between them. The germline gives CDR1 SGHRS, CDR2 YFSETQ.

The chain has TRBV29-1 and TRBJ2-2; unclear D gene. CDR3 size: 12 residues. The V gene's germline CDR1 is SQVTM and CDR2 ANQGSEA. Trimming removed 4 bases from V and 6 bases from J, with 9 bases in between. The DNA of the CDR3 is TGCAGCGTTGGCAAAGTATCCGGGGAGCTGTTTTTT. Translating it yields CSVGKVSGELFF.

This clonotype was counted ten times or more. The CDR3 DNA reads TGTGCCAGCAGAGCCGACCGTGGAGGGGCCAACGTCCTGACTTTC. It is translated as CASRADRGGANVLTF. The J gene is TRBJ2-6, the V gene TRBV7-2; D unclear. This CDR3 comprises 15 residues. Germline loops: CDR1 SGHTA, CDR2 FQGNSA. The germline V and J ends were trimmed by 6 bases and 4 bases, with 13 bases remaining between them.

This clonotype was picked up many times. This chain uses TRBV5-1 with TRBJ1-5; 8 bases line up with TRBD1. The V gene's germline CDR1 is SGHRS and CDR2 YFSETQ. The CDR3 is made up of 15 amino acids. Trimming removed 0 bases from V and 8 bases from J; junction bases left unmatched: 7. CDR3 DNA: TGCGCCAGCAGCTTGGAGGCAGGGGGCAAGAAGCCCCAGCATTTT. This encodes CASSLEAGGKKPQHF.

This clonotype was observed a handful of times. This sequence joins TRBV19 and TRBJ1-5; D is undetermined. Germline CDR1 and CDR2: LNHDA and SQIVND (reference sequence). The CDR3 extends over 14 amino acids. V shed 5 bases and J shed 4 bases, with 12 bases lying between them. CDR3 amino acids: CASSLGRNNQPQHF. The CDR3 region has the DNA TGTGCCAGTAGTCTCGGACGGAATAATCAGCCCCAGCATTTT.

This clonotype was counted a single time. This chain connects TRBV12-3 or TRBV12-4 to TRBJ2-1, with D perhaps matching TRBD1 (5 bases). CDR3 length: 14 amino acids. Trimming stripped 3 bases from V and 3 bases from J, with 9 bases between. For the CDR3, the DNA is TGTGCCAGCAGTTTCCAGGGTGGCTACAATGAGCAGTTCTTC. It codes for CASSFQGGYNEQFF.

The table lists this clonotype with many counts. The chain recombines TRBV12-3 or TRBV12-4 with TRBJ1-2; D is uncertain. The CDR3 runs 14 residues. V shed 3 bases and J shed 8 bases, with 16 bases lying between them. The CDR3 DNA follows: TGTGCCAGCAGTTTGAGACGGGGAGGAGGAGGCTACACCTTC. It specifies CASSLRRGGGGYTF.

This clonotype appeared a few times. The CDR3 reads CASSVSIRTEAFF. CDR3 nucleotide sequence: TGTGCCAGCAGTGTATCGATCCGCACTGAAGCTTTCTTT. The rearrangement joins TRBV2 to TRBJ1-1; D is undetermined. CDR1 SNHLY and CDR2 FYNNEI come from the germline V gene. V was cut by 4 bases and J by 4 bases, with 10 bases left in between. The CDR3 sequence is 13 residues long. Full variable domain (rest looked up from reference TRBV2 and TRBJ1-1): EPEVTQTPSHQVTQMGQEVILRCVPISNHLYFYWYRQILGQKVEFLVSFYNNEISEKSEIFDDQFSVERPDGSNFTLKIRSTKLEDSAMYFCASSVSIRTEAFFGQGTRLTVV.

Remarks on this clonotype: A much larger clone lies a single base off, so this may be a read error. V gene TRBV6-2 or TRBV6-3 combines with J gene TRBJ1-1; 7 bases agree with TRBD1. The CDR3 loop spans 13 amino acids. V lost 6 bases, J lost 1 base, and 2 bases stayed unmatched. CDR1 MNHEY and CDR2 SVGEGT come from the germline V gene. The CDR3 here is CASRGTANTEAFF. The CDR3 coding sequence is TGTGCCAGCAGGGGGACAGCGAACACTGAAGCTTTCTTT.

There are many counts of this clonotype. The DNA of the CDR3 is TGTGCCAGCAGTTATGCGACAGGCCTACAAAACGAGCAGTACTTC. It translates to CASSYATGLQNEQYF. The chain uses TRBV6-6 and TRBJ2-7; possible D gene TRBD1, 6 bases. The CDR3 has 15 residues. Germline V gene sequence: CDR1 MNHNY, CDR2 SVGAGI (reference sequence). V was shortened by 3 bases and J by 5 bases, with 17 bases between the two germline ends.

The table lists this clonotype with many counts. The chain employs TRBV7-2 and TRBJ2-1, with TRBD2 matching over 7 bases. Trimming removed 6 bases from V and 7 bases from J; junction bases left unmatched: 15. This CDR3 region has 16 residues. The germline CDR1 and CDR2 sequences are SGHTA and FQGNSA. This CDR3 is CASRPGGIAGKNEQFF. In nucleotides, the CDR3 is TGTGCCAGCAGACCGGGGGGAATAGCGGGTAAAAATGAGCAGTTCTTC. Using reference TRBV7-2 and TRBJ2-1 for the parts outside the CDR3, the full variable domain is GAGVSQSPSNKVTEKGKDVELRCDPISGHTALYWYRQSLGQGLEFLIYFQGNSAPDKSGLPSDRFSAERTGGSVSTLTIQRTQQEDSAVYLCASRPGGIAGKNEQFFGPGTRLTVL.

The sample holds a few counts of this clonotype. This CDR3 reads CASSPRQGGNYEQYF. The CDR3 DNA sequence: TGTGCCAGCAGCCCCCGACAGGGAGGGAACTACGAGCAGTACTTC. V gene TRBV9 combines with J gene TRBJ2-7; either TRBD1 or TRBD2 may fit D (7 bases each). V lost 4 bases and J 3 bases, leaving 17 bases between the germline ends. CDR1 and CDR2 from the germline V gene are SGDLS and YYNGEE. CDR3 length: 15 residues.

There are a few counts of this clonotype. The chain uses TRBV28 and TRBJ2-7; 7 bases match TRBD1. Germline values: CDR1 MDHEN, CDR2 SYDVKM. This CDR3 spans 13 amino acids. J lost 3 bases, V lost 10 bases, and 9 bases had no gene match. The CDR3 sequence is CATTDRRIYEQYF. In nucleotides, the CDR3 is TGTGCCACCACGGACAGGCGCATCTACGAGCAGTACTTC.

The sample holds a few counts of this clonotype. This chain links TRBV9 with TRBJ1-1, with 7 bases lining up with TRBD1. Germline CDR1 reads SGDLS; CDR2 reads YYNGEE. V gave up 4 bases and J gave up 1 base; unmatched junction bases: 7. The CDR3 consists of 15 residues. Here the CDR3 reads CASSTGQVRNTEAFF. The CDR3 nucleotides are TGTGCCAGCAGCACCGGACAGGTACGGAACACTGAAGCTTTCTTT.